The 19 T cell receptor beta chains below all came from one sample that was sequenced in a study of vaccination and CD4 T cells after COVID-19. The antigens these receptors bind are not known. Regarding treatment: 10-day PBMC culture with coronavirus spike peptide pools or control peptides (ViraFEST assay). Researchers used the Oncomine TCR Beta short-read assay to sequence DNA from cultured CD4+ T cells. From the PCR reads, TCRdb called clonotypes with MiXCR, one entry per CDR3 protein. This table holds 15,000 to 20,000 distinct CDR3 sequences, approximately 40% found once. The material was CD4+ T cells from blood, cultured in vitro, obtained after SARS-CoV-2 vaccination. Receptors originate from a human donor who had recovered from COVID-19.

This clonotype was counted between two and nine times. The V call is TRBV7-2, the J call TRBJ2-5, with D possibly TRBD2 on 6 matching bases. V dropped 5 bases and J dropped 5 bases, with 21 bases sitting between them. Germline V gives CDR1 SGHTA, CDR2 FQGNSA. There are 16 residues in the CDR3. The CDR3 region is CASSLYAGTGRETQYF. The DNA of the CDR3 is TGTGCCAGCAGCCTCTACGCCGGGACGGGGAGGGAGACCCAGTACTTC.

This clonotype was counted a few times. The V and J genes are TRBV7-9 and TRBJ1-1; D unclear. The CDR3 contains 15 residues. Germline V lookup: CDR1 SEHNR, CDR2 FQNEAQ (reference sequence). V lost 2 bases and J lost 1, with 11 bases in between. CDR3 nucleotide sequence: TGTGCCAGCAGCTTATCTTTCGGGGAGAACACTGAAGCTTTCTTT. Amino acid sequence: CASSLSFGENTEAFF.

The chain carries TRBV6-2 or TRBV6-3 and TRBJ2-1; 8 nucleotides agree with TRBD2. The CDR3 sequence is 18 residues long. V lost 3 bases, J lost 1 base, and 11 bases stayed unmatched. From germline, CDR1 is MNHEY and CDR2 SVGEGT. In nucleotides, the CDR3 is TGTGCCAGCAGTTATAGTACCGGGAGGGCGGATTCCTACAATGAGCAGTTCTTC. Encoded protein: CASSYSTGRADSYNEQFF.

The chain employs TRBV24-1 and TRBJ1-2; D not certain. CDR3 size: 14 residues. Trimming removed 4 bases at V and 7 bases at J, with 15 bases between. The germline V gene encodes CDR1 KGHDR and CDR2 SFDVKD. The DNA for the CDR3 is TGTGCCACCAGTGACAATGACTCGCTCCGTGGCTACACCTTC. Protein sequence: CATSDNDSLRGYTF.

This clonotype was detected a few times. This sequence joins TRBV20-1 and TRBJ1-2; 11 nucleotides align to TRBD1. There are 13 residues in the CDR3. From germline, CDR1 is DFQATT and CDR2 SNEGSKA (reference sequence). Trimming cost V 5 bases and J 3 bases; bases outside gene matches: 2. The CDR3 here is CSAGQGADYGYTF. The CDR3, as DNA: TGCAGTGCTGGACAGGGGGCAGACTATGGCTACACCTTC.

This clonotype was observed once. V is TRBV24-1 and J is TRBJ1-5; D might be TRBD1 (5 bases). The length of the CDR3 is 14 residues. The ends were cut back, 1 base at V and 5 bases at J, with 8 bases in the middle. Per the germline V gene, CDR1 is KGHDR and CDR2 is SFDVKD. The CDR3 loop reads CATSDFRVDQPQHF. CDR3 bases: TGTGCCACCAGTGATTTCAGGGTGGATCAGCCCCAGCATTTT.

This chain connects TRBV20-1 to TRBJ1-1, with D uncertain. The CDR3 is 13 residues long. The germline gives CDR1 DFQATT, CDR2 SNEGSKA (reference sequence). V was trimmed by 1 base and J by 0 bases, leaving 6 bases between them. CDR3 loop: CSARGPMNTEAFF. The CDR3 DNA is TGCAGTGCTAGAGGACCGATGAACACTGAAGCTTTCTTT.

For this clonotype: Mismatch with germline at one junction end may stem from a read error. This sequence joins TRBV27 and TRBJ2-3; 9 nucleotides align to TRBD2. CDR1 and CDR2 from the germline V gene are MNHEY and SMNVEV (reference sequence). The CDR3 covers 16 residues. The CDR3 protein is CVSSRLTSGYTDTQYF. The CDR3 DNA reads as TGTGTCAGCAGCCGCCTGACTAGCGGATACACAGATACGCAGTATTTT.

The gene calls are TRBV6-1 and TRBJ2-7, with D hard to call. The V gene's germline CDR1 is MNHNS and CDR2 SASEGT. CDR3 size: 14 residues. Trimming took 4 bases from V and 0 from J, leaving 10 bases between them. The CDR3 nucleotides are TGTGCCAGCAGTGTCGAGAGAAGCTCCTACGAGCAGTACTTC. Protein product: CASSVERSSYEQYF.

This clonotype was observed once. The chain links TRBV20-1 to TRBJ1-4; 7 positions agree with TRBD1. The length of the CDR3 is 12 residues. Germline lookup yields CDR1 DFQATT and CDR2 SNEGSKA (reference sequence). J gave up 3 bases and V 6 bases, and 1 base lay outside the gene matches. CDR3 loop: CSATGPNEKLFF. CDR3 nucleotides: TGCAGTGCGACAGGGCCTAATGAAAAACTGTTTTTT.

This clonotype turned up a few times. The CDR3 coding sequence is TGTGCCAGCAGTTTATCCCCAGTGGGGGCCGAGACCCAGTACTTC. Amino acids: CASSLSPVGAETQYF. This sequence joins TRBV27 and TRBJ2-5, with a possible D match to TRBD1 (6 bases). The CDR3 length is 15 residues. CDR1 is MNHEY, CDR2 SMNVEV, per germline (reference sequence). Deletions cut 0 bases from V and 5 bases from J, with 13 bases between.

The CDR3 bases are TGCAGCGTCCCCGATGTGTGGGGGCTGGGAAGTGGTGACACTGAAGCTTTCTTT. Translation gives CSVPDVWGLGSGDTEAFF. The chain links TRBV29-1 to TRBJ1-1; D may be TRBD1 (6 bases). This CDR3 is 18 amino acids long. Looked up from germline, CDR1 is SQVTM and CDR2 is ANQGSEA. Trimming took 6 bases from V and 3 from J, leaving 29 bases between them.

This chain joins TRBV2 and TRBJ1-5; TRBD1 matches 7 bases. Losses at the gene ends were 0 bases for V and 3 bases for J; bases not matched to a gene: 11. Germline CDR1 and CDR2: SNHLY and FYNNEI. The CDR3 has 18 amino acids. CDR3 coding DNA: TGTGCCAGCAGTGAAGCGGATTTAGGGACAGACTTCAATCAGCCCCAGCATTTT. Protein: CASSEADLGTDFNQPQHF.

This clonotype was observed once. The chain links TRBV12-1 to TRBJ2-5; TRBD2, the table's D call, lacks a check against the DNA. TRBV12-1 corresponds to a pseudogene. This CDR3 has 14 amino acids. The CDR3 is CASSPQASKETQYF. CDR3 nucleotide sequence: TGTGCCAGCAGCCCCCAGGCTAGCAAAGAGACCCAGTACTTC.

This clonotype is labeled medium-sized (0.01 to 0.1%). This chain connects TRBV20-1 to TRBJ1-2, with a possible D match to TRBD1 (6 bases). The CDR3 covers 13 residues. Germline CDR1 and CDR2: DFQATT and SNEGSKA (reference sequence). CDR3 in amino acids: CSAPGGADYGYTF. The CDR3 DNA reads TGCAGCGCGCCCGGGGGCGCAGACTATGGCTACACCTTC.

The chain employs TRBV11-3 and TRBJ1-1; D is perhaps TRBD1 (6 bases). There are 13 residues in the CDR3. V was cut by 7 bases and J by 11 bases, with 20 bases left in between. Per germline, CDR1 SGHNT and CDR2 YENEEA. CDR3 loop: CASTQPGGPEAFF. CDR3 coding DNA: TGTGCCAGCACCCAGCCCGGGGGCCCGGAGGCTTTCTTT.

There are a few counts of this clonotype. The genes are TRBV7-7 and TRBJ2-1; 8 positions match TRBD2. CDR3 length: 14 residues. Germline V gene lookup returns CDR1 SSHAT and CDR2 FNYEAQ (reference sequence). Trimming took 1 base from V and 9 from J; bases not matched to a gene: 5. Here the CDR3 reads CASSLDQAGAEQFF. The CDR3 coding sequence is TGTGCCAGCAGCTTAGACCAAGCGGGAGCTGAGCAGTTCTTC.

This chain uses TRBV7-6 with TRBJ2-1; possible D gene TRBD1, 5 bases. This CDR3 contains 12 residues. Germline V gene sequence: CDR1 SGHVS, CDR2 FNYEAQ. Trimming shortened V by 5 bases and J by 8 bases, and 10 bases separated the two germline ends. This chain's CDR3 is CASSIDSYEQFF. DNA for the CDR3: TGTGCCAGCAGCATCGACAGCTATGAGCAGTTCTTC.

This sequence joins TRBV6-2 or TRBV6-3 and TRBJ2-2, with D possibly being TRBD1 or TRBD2 (6 bases each). The V gene lost 4 bases and the J gene lost 5 bases, with 11 bases spanning the gap. Germline V lookup: CDR1 MNHEY, CDR2 SVGEGT. The CDR3 extends over 14 amino acids. The CDR3 sequence: CASSSGARTGELFF. The DNA for the CDR3 is TGTGCCAGCAGTTCGGGGGCGAGAACCGGGGAGCTGTTTTTT.